This T cell receptor (beta chain) was observed in a study of blood T cell repertoires in COVID-19. In the study overall: Sites in the United States, Italy and Spain provided acute and convalescent COVID-19 samples. In each case, the material was cDNA or gDNA derived from T cells, B-cell-depleted T cells, or PBMCs.

Looked up from germline, CDR1 is MNHEY and CDR2 is SVGAGI. CDR3 length: 13 residues. The V and J ends lost 6 bases and 8 bases, in that order; junction bases with no gene match: 5. In the authors' methods: Reference gene primer amplification gave nucleated cell count estimates. The assay was immunoSEQ multiplex PCR, and TCRdb's table has in-frame clones only and misses some. Clonal size and the V and J genes are those of that table, whereas D and trimming came from the DNA. This table has approximately 200,000 clones, about 86% appearing once. The V gene is TRBV6-5, the J gene TRBJ1-2; 11 bases match TRBD1. Sequenced: peripheral blood. The source of this sequence is a man aged 55 to 70 who had recovered from COVID-19. CDR3 protein: CASSRTGGAGYTF. In DNA, the CDR3 is TGTGCCAGCAGCAGGACAGGGGGCGCGGGCTACACCTTC.